This T cell receptor (beta chain) derives from a study of T cells in tuberculosis. Findings and caveats of the study: The stringent gate may have excluded weak CD1B-GMM tetramer binders.

Sequencing used immunoSEQ multiplex PCR; TCRdb keeps in-frame clones, though not all of them. Of 55,000 to 65,000 clones listed, approximately 80% are singletons. Cells were sorted from thawed PBMC rested overnight and stained with GMM-loaded CD1B tetramer, viability dye and anti-CD3. CD1B tetramers were loaded with Rhodococcus equi-derived C32 glucose monomycolate. CD14-expressing monocytes were removed from PBMC before cryopreservation and sorting. The sample taken for sequencing was CD1b-GMM tetramer-negative cells sorted from PBMCs. The sequence was obtained from an adult woman with latent tuberculosis.

The CDR3 DNA is TGTGCCAGCAGCCCCGGGACAGGAGGGTACGAGCAGTACTTC. Amino acids: CASSPGTGGYEQYF. The chain has TRBV27 and TRBJ2-7, with 8 bases that match TRBD1. Germline-derived CDR1 and CDR2 are MNHEY and SMNVEV (reference sequence). The V segment lost 6 bases and the J segment 4 bases; nucleotides outside the gene matches: 8. The CDR3 is 14 amino acids.